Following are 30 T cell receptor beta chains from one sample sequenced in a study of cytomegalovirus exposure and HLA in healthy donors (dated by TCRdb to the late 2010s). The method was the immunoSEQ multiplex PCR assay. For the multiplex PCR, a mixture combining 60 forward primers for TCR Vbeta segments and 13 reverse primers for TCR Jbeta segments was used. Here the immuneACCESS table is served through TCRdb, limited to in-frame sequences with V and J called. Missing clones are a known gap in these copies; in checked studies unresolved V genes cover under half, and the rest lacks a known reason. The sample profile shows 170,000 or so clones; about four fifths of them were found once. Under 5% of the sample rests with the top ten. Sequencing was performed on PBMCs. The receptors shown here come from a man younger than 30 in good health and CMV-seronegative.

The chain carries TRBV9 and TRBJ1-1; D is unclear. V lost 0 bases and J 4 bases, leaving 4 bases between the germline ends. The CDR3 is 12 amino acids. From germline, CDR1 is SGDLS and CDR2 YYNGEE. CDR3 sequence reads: CASSVAGTEAFF. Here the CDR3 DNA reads TGTGCCAGCAGCGTAGCGGGCACTGAAGCTTTCTTT.

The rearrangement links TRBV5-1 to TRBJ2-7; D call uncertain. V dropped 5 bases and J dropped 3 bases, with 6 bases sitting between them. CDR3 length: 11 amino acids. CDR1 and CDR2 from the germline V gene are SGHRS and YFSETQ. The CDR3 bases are TGCGCCAGCAGTTCACACTACGAGCAGTACTTC. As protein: CASSSHYEQYF.

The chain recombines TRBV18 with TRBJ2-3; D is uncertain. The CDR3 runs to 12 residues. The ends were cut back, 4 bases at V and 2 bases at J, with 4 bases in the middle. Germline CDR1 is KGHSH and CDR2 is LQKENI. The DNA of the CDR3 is TGTGCCAGCTCACGTTACACAGATACGCAGTATTTT. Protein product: CASSRYTDTQYF.

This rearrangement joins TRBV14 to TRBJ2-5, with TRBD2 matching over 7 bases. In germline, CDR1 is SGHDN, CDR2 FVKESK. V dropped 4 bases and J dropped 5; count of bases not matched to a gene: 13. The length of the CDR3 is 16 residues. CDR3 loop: CASSPWWEGPLETQYF. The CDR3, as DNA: TGTGCCAGCAGCCCCTGGTGGGAGGGCCCCTTGGAGACCCAGTACTTC.

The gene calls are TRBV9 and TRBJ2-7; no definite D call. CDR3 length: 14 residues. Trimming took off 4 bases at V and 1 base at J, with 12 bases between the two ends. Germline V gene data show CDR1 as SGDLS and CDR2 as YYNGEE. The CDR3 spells CASSLQDTSYEQYF. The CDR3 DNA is TGTGCCAGCAGCCTCCAAGACACTTCCTACGAGCAGTACTTC.

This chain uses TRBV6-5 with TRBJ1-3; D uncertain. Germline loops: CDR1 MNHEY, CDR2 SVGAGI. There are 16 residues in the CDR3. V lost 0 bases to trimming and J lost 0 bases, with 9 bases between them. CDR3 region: CASSYSTGSSGNTIYF. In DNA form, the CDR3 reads TGTGCCAGCAGTTACTCGACGGGTAGCTCTGGAAACACCATATATTTT.

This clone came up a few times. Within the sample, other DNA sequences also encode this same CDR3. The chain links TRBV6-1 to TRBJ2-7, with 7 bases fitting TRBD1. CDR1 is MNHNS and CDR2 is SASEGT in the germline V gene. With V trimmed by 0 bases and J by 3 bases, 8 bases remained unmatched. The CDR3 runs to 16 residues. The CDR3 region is CASSEAPGQTRYEQYF. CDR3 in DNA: TGTGCCAGCAGTGAAGCGCCGGGACAGACCCGCTACGAGCAGTACTTC.

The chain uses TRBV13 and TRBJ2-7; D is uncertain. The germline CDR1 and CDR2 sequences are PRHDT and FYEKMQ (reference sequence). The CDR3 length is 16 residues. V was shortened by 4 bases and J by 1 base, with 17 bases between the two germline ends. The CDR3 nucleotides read TGTGCCAGCAGCTCCGACACCCGACGGCCGTCCTACGAGCAGTACTTC. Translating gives CASSSDTRRPSYEQYF.

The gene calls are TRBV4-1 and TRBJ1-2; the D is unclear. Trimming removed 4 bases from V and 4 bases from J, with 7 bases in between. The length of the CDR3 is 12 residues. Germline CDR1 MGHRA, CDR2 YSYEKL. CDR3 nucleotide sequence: TGCGCCAGCAGCCCATCAGGCTATGGCTACACCTTC. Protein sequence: CASSPSGYGYTF.

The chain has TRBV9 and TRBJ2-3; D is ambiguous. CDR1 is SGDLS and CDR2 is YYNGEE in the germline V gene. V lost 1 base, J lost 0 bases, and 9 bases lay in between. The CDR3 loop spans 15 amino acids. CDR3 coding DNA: TGTGCCAGCAGCGTACAGGCTGTAAGCACAGATACGCAGTATTTT. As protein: CASSVQAVSTDTQYF.

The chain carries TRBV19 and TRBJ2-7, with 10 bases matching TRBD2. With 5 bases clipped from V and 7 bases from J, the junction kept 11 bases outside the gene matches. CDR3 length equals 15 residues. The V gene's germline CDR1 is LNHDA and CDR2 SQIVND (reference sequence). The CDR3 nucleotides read TGTGCCAGTAGTCCACGGACTAGCGGAGGGGGAGAGCAGTACTTC. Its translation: CASSPRTSGGGEQYF.

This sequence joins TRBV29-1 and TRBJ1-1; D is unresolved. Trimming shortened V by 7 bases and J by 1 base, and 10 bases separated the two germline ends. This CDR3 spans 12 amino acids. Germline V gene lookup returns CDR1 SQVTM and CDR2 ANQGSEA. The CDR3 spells CSGHQPNTEAFF. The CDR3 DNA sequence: TGCAGCGGGCACCAACCGAACACTGAAGCTTTCTTT.

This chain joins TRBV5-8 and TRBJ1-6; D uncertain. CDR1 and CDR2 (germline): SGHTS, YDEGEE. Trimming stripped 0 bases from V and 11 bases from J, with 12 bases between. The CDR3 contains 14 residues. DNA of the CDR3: TGTGCCAGCAGCTTGGTTCAGTTATTGCCACCCCTCCACTTT. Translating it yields CASSLVQLLPPLHF.

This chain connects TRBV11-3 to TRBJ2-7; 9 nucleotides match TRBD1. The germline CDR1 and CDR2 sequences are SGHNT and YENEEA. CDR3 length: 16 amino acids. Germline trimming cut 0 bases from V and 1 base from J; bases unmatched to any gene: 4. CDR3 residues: CASSLEVTGGSYEQYF. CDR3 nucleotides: TGTGCCAGCAGCTTAGAGGTGACAGGGGGATCCTACGAGCAGTACTTC.

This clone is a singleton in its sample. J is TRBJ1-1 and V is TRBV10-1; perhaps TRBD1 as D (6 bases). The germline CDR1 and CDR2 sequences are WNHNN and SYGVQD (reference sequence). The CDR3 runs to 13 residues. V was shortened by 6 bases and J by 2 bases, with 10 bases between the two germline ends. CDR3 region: CASRDSPNTEAFF. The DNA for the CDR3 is TGCGCCAGCAGGGACAGCCCTAACACTGAAGCTTTCTTT.

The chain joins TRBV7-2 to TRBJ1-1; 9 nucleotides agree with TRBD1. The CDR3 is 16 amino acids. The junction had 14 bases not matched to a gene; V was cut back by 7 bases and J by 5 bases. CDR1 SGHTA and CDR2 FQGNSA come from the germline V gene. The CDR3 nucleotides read TGTGCCAGCACCCTCTTTCCGGGACAGGGTTTAACTGAAGCTTTCTTT. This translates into CASTLFPGQGLTEAFF.

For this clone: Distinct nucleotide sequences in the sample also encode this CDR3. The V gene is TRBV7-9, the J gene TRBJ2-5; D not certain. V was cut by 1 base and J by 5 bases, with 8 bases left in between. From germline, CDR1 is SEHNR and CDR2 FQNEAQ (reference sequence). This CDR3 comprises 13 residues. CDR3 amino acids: CASSLGVRETQYF. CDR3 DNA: TGTGCCAGCAGCTTAGGGGTGCGGGAGACCCAGTACTTC.

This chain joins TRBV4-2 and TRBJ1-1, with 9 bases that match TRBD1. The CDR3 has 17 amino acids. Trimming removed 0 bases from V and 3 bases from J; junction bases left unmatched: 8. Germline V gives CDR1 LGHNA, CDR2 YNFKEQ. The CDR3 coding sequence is TGTGCCAGCAGCCAAGACTCCGGGACAGGGAGGTACACTGAAGCTTTCTTT. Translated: CASSQDSGTGRYTEAFF.

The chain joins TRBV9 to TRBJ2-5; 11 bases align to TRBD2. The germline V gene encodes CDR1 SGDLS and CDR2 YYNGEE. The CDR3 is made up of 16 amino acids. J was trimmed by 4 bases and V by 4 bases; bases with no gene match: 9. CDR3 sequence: CASSTPLGTSGETQYF. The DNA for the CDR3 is TGTGCCAGCAGCACTCCTTTGGGGACTAGCGGAGAGACCCAGTACTTC.

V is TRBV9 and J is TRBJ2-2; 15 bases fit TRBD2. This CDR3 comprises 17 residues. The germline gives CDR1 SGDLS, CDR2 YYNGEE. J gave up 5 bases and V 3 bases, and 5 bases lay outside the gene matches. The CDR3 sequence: CASSGTSGGARTGELFF. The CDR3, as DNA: TGTGCCAGCAGCGGGACTAGCGGGGGGGCAAGAACCGGGGAGCTGTTTTTT.

CDR3 loop: CASSQGGPGYYNEQFF. In DNA form, the CDR3 reads TGCGCCAGCAGCCAAGGAGGGCCGGGGTACTACAATGAGCAGTTCTTC. The genes are TRBV4-3 and TRBJ2-1, with D possibly TRBD2 on 5 matching bases. The V and J ends lost 1 base and 3 bases respectively, with 13 bases between them. CDR3 length: 16 amino acids. Looked up from germline, CDR1 is LGHNA and CDR2 is YSLEER.

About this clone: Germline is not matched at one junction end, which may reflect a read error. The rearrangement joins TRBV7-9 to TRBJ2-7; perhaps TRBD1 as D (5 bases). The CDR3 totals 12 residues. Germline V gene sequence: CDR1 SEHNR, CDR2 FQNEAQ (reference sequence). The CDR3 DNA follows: TGTTCCAGCAGTTCCGACAGCTACGAGCAGTACTTC. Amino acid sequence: CSSSSDSYEQYF.

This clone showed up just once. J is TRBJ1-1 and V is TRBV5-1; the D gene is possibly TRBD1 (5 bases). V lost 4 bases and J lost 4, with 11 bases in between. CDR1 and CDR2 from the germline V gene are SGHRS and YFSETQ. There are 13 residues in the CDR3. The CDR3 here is CASSAGGVTEAFF. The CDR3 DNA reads TGCGCCAGCAGCGCCGGGGGTGTCACTGAAGCTTTCTTT.

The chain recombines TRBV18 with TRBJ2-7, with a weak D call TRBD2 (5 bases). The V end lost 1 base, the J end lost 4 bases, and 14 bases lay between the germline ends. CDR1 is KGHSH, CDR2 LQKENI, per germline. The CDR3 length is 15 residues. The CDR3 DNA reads TGTGCCAGCTCACCACAGTATCGAGGGAGTTACGAGCAGTACTTC. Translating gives CASSPQYRGSYEQYF.

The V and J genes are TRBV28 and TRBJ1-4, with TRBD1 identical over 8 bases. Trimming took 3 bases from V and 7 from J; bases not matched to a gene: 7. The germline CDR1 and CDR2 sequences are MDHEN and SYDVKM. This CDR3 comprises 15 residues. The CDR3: CASSFLQGAREKLFF. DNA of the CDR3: TGTGCCAGCAGTTTTTTGCAGGGGGCCCGTGAAAAACTGTTTTTT. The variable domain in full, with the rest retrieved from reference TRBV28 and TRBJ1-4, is DVKVTQSSRYLVKRTGEKVFLECVQDMDHENMFWYRQDPGLGLRLIYFSYDVKMKEKGDIPEGYSVSREKKERFSLILESASTNQTSMYLCASSFLQGAREKLFFGSGTQLSVL.

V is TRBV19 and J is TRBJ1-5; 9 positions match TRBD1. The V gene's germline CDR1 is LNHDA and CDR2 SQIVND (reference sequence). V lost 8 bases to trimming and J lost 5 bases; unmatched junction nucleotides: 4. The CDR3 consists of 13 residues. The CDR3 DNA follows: TGTGCCAGTGGGGACAGGGCCCATCAGCCCCAGCATTTT. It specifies CASGDRAHQPQHF.

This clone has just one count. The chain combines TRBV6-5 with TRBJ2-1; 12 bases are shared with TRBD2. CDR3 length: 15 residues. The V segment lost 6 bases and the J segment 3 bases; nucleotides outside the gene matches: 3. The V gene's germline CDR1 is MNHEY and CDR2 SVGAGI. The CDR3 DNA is TGTGCCAGCAGCCCACTAGCGGGAGGCTACAATGAGCAGTTCTTC. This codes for CASSPLAGGYNEQFF.

The CDR3 loop is CASSSPNAGLYEQYF. The CDR3 nucleotides are TGTGCCAGCAGTTCCCCGAACGCTGGACTCTACGAGCAGTACTTC. The chain joins TRBV6-5 to TRBJ2-7, with TRBD2 as a possible D gene (5 bases). The CDR3 spans 15 residues. Trimming shortened V by 4 bases and J by 3 bases, and 16 bases separated the two germline ends. The germline gives CDR1 MNHEY, CDR2 SVGAGI.

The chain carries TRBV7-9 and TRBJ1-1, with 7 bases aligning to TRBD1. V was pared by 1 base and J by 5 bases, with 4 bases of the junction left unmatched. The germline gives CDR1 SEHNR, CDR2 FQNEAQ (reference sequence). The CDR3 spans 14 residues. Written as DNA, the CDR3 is TGTGCCAGCAGCTTAGAGGGGGCAGGTACTGAAGCTTTCTTT. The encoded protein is CASSLEGAGTEAFF. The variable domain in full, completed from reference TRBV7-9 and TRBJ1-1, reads DTGVSQNPRHKITKRGQNVTFRCDPISEHNRLYWYRQTLGQGPEFLTYFQNEAQLEKSRLLSDRFSAERPKGSFSTLEIQRTEQGDSAMYLCASSLEGAGTEAFFGQGTRLTVV.

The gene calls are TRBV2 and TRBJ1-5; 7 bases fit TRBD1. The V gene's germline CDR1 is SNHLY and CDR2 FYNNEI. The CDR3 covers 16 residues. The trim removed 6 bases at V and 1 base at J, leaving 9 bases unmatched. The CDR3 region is CASSLRQGESNQPQHF. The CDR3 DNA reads TGTGCCAGCAGCCTTAGACAGGGTGAAAGCAATCAGCCCCAGCATTTT.